Shown below are 31 T cell receptor beta chains from a single sample sequenced in a study of blood T cells in healthy people across ages. A second PCR of about 6 to 11 cycles used a sample-barcoded 5' primer and a J-beta primer mix. MiXCR was run by TCRdb on the 5' RACE reads, yielding one entry per CDR3 protein. Of fewer than 2,000,000 distinct CDR3 sequences in the sample, about 32% are singletons; the top ten hold roughly 10%. Sequencing used blood. These receptors all come from a woman aged 25 to 39 in good health.

The rearrangement joins TRBV30 to TRBJ1-6, with D perhaps matching TRBD1 (5 bases). Germline loops: CDR1 GTSNPN, CDR2 SVGIG (reference sequence). Between the trimmed V and J ends, which lost 0 bases and 4 bases, there was a span of 19 bases. The CDR3 length is 18 residues. The CDR3 bases are TGTGCCTGGAGTGTATCCCGGACAACCCGCACTTATAATTCACCCCTCCACTTT. This translates into CAWSVSRTTRTYNSPLHF.

This clonotype was detected many times. The chain carries TRBV10-3 and TRBJ2-5, with a tentative D call TRBD1 (6 bases). Germline CDR1 is ENHRY and CDR2 is SYGVKD. CDR3 length: 15 residues. V was trimmed by 2 bases and J by 1 base, leaving 11 bases between them. The CDR3 protein is CAISETTGFQETQYF. DNA of the CDR3: TGTGCCATCAGTGAGACTACAGGGTTCCAAGAGACCCAGTACTTC.

This clonotype was counted ten times or more. The chain uses TRBV12-3 or TRBV12-4 and TRBJ1-2; a possible D gene is TRBD1 (5 bases). Trimming removed 1 base at V and 12 bases at J, with 12 bases between. The CDR3 is 12 amino acids. CDR3 sequence reads: CASSLGTGPHTF. In DNA, the CDR3 is TGTGCCAGCAGTTTAGGGACGGGACCCCACACCTTC.

The chain combines TRBV6-5 with TRBJ2-3; D tentatively fits TRBD1 or TRBD2 (6 bases each). CDR1 and CDR2 (germline): MNHEY, SVGAGI. V dropped 6 bases and J dropped 4 bases, with 20 bases sitting between them. This CDR3 has 16 amino acids. The CDR3: CASSRFTGASADTQYF. CDR3 DNA sequence: TGTGCCAGCAGCCGCTTCACGGGGGCGAGCGCAGATACGCAGTATTTT.

This clonotype was detected only a few times. CDR3 nucleotide sequence: TGTGCCAGCATCAAGACAGGTGGAAGTGGCTACACCTTC. Protein sequence: CASIKTGGSGYTF. V gene TRBV3-1 combines with J gene TRBJ1-2; the D gene is possibly TRBD1 (6 bases). The germline CDR1 and CDR2 sequences are LGHDT and YNNKEL (reference sequence). This CDR3 comprises 13 residues. Trimming pared 7 bases from V and 7 bases from J, leaving 16 bases between.

The rearrangement links TRBV28 to TRBJ1-2, with D perhaps matching TRBD1 (6 bases). V lost 6 bases, J lost 6 bases, and 14 bases lay in between. The CDR3 covers 13 residues. The V gene's germline CDR1 is MDHEN and CDR2 SYDVKM. CDR3 coding DNA: TGTGCCAGCAGCCCGGCAGGGGTGGATGGCTACACCTTC. It translates to CASSPAGVDGYTF.

This clonotype was recorded many times. V is TRBV29-1 and J is TRBJ2-7, with 8 positions matching TRBD2. The CDR3 length is 13 residues. Germline lookup yields CDR1 SQVTM and CDR2 ANQGSEA. The trim removed 4 bases at V and 7 bases at J, leaving 9 bases unmatched. The CDR3 DNA sequence: TGCAGCGTTGCGGGCGGGAGGATAAAAGAGCAGTACTTC. Translating gives CSVAGGRIKEQYF.

The chain joins TRBV20-1 to TRBJ1-4; no clear D gene. CDR3 length: 12 amino acids. The germline V and J ends were trimmed by 3 bases and 7 bases, with 9 bases remaining between them. Germline V gives CDR1 DFQATT, CDR2 SNEGSKA (reference sequence). The CDR3 DNA is TGCAGTGCTAGGCAGACCGTTGAAAAACTGTTTTTT. Translated, it gives CSARQTVEKLFF.

CDR3 DNA: TGCGCCAGCAGGTCAGTAGCTGGGGCCAACGTCCTGACTTTC. Translated, it gives CASRSVAGANVLTF. The V and J genes are TRBV5-1 and TRBJ2-6, with D uncertain. The CDR3 consists of 14 residues. With 5 bases removed from V and 2 bases from J, the gap between germline ends came to 8 bases. CDR1 and CDR2 (germline): SGHRS, YFSETQ.

The chain is built from TRBV28 and TRBJ2-7; no definite D call. The J call may be mistaken, given a closer DNA end match to TRBJ2-5. Germline loops: CDR1 MDHEN, CDR2 SYDVKM. The CDR3 extends over 14 amino acids. Here the CDR3 reads CASSFDRMEETQYF. In DNA form, the CDR3 reads TGTGCCAGCAGCTTCGACCGGATGGAGGAGACCCAGTACTTC.

The rearrangement joins TRBV28 to TRBJ1-2; D unresolved. The V end lost 6 bases, the J end lost 7 bases, and 12 bases lay between the germline ends. CDR3 length: 12 amino acids. The germline gives CDR1 MDHEN, CDR2 SYDVKM. As DNA, the CDR3 is TGTGCCAGCAGCGTGGGGAGTTTTGGCTACACCTTC. It specifies CASSVGSFGYTF.

This clonotype was detected only a few times. The chain is built from TRBV11-2 and TRBJ2-5; possibly TRBD1 for D (6 bases). Germline V CDR1 and CDR2: SGHAT, FQNNGV. This CDR3 comprises 14 residues. V lost 4 bases and J lost 5, with 14 bases in between. CDR3: CASSYRVPRETQYF. As DNA, the CDR3 is TGTGCCAGCAGCTACAGGGTGCCCAGGGAGACCCAGTACTTC. Complete variable domain (other parts from reference TRBV11-2 and TRBJ2-5): EAGVAQSPRYKIIEKRQSVAFWCNPISGHATLYWYQQILGQGPKLLIQFQNNGVVDDSQLPKDRFSAERLKGVDSTLKIQPAKLEDSAVYLCASSYRVPRETQYFGPGTRLLVL.

This clonotype turned up a few times. One junction end does not reproduce the germline sequence, and a read error may be involved. This rearrangement joins TRBV12-3 or TRBV12-4 to TRBJ2-7, with 8 bases lining up with TRBD1. This CDR3 comprises 16 residues. The CDR3 sequence: CVSSPRDRTLGHEQYF. CDR3 in DNA: TGTGTCAGCAGTCCCCGGGACAGGACGTTGGGGCACGAGCAGTACTTC.

This clonotype came up many times. The chain is built from TRBV29-1 and TRBJ2-7; D unclear. The CDR3 contains 12 residues. Germline-derived CDR1 and CDR2 are SQVTM and ANQGSEA. Trimming pared 5 bases from V and 2 bases from J, leaving 10 bases between. In DNA form, the CDR3 reads TGCAGCGTTTTAGGCAGTCCCTACGAGCAGTACTTC. Protein: CSVLGSPYEQYF.

The V and J genes are TRBV7-2 and TRBJ2-7; 8 bases agree with TRBD1. V lost 5 bases, J lost 9 bases, and 18 bases stayed unmatched. Germline V gene sequence: CDR1 SGHTA, CDR2 FQGNSA. This CDR3 has 16 amino acids. The CDR3 DNA follows: TGTGCCAGCAGCCTTTCAAGAGACAGGGGCCGACGTGGGCAGTACTTC. Translation gives CASSLSRDRGRRGQYF.

This rearrangement joins TRBV27 to TRBJ1-2; D may be TRBD1 (6 bases). Germline loops: CDR1 MNHEY, CDR2 SMNVEV (reference sequence). The ends were cut back, 5 bases at V and 0 bases at J, with 13 bases in the middle. The CDR3 runs 15 residues. The CDR3 is CASSPYRDSNYGYTF. The CDR3 bases are TGTGCCAGCAGTCCATACAGGGACTCTAACTATGGCTACACCTTC.

The V call is TRBV7-9, the J call TRBJ1-2; TRBD1 might be the D (5 bases). CDR3 length: 16 amino acids. Germline CDR1 and CDR2: SEHNR and FQNEAQ (reference sequence). Trimming stripped 5 bases from V and 8 bases from J, with 24 bases between. The CDR3 coding sequence is TGTGCCAGCAGCCTGGGGTGGGCAGGGACGCTCACGGGCTACACCTTC. It yields the protein CASSLGWAGTLTGYTF.

In its sample, this clonotype was seen once. The genes are TRBV20-1 and TRBJ2-3, with D possibly TRBD1 on 6 matching bases. The CDR3 spans 11 residues. Germline CDR1 is DFQATT and CDR2 is SNEGSKA (reference sequence). Trimming pared 5 bases from V and 7 bases from J, leaving 10 bases between. Here the CDR3 DNA reads TGCAGTGCTCCAGGGGAATATACGCAGTATTTT. Its translation: CSAPGEYTQYF.

As regards this clonotype: At one of its ends the junction is not consistent with the germline gene, which may arise from a read error. The rearrangement links TRBV13 to TRBJ2-7; TRBD1 matches 8 bases. The CDR3 totals 15 residues. Germline V gene data show CDR1 as PRHDT and CDR2 as FYEKMQ (reference sequence). The CDR3 DNA is TGTGCCACCAGCTCCCGGGACAGGATTTCCCACGAGCAGTACTTC. This translates into CATSSRDRISHEQYF.

This clonotype has ten or more counts. CDR3 residues: CSVLPGQGAQETQYF. The CDR3 coding sequence is TGCAGCGTCCTTCCGGGACAGGGGGCCCAAGAGACCCAGTACTTC. The chain has TRBV29-1 and TRBJ2-5; 12 bases are a match to TRBD1. V gave up 6 bases and J gave up 1 base; unmatched junction bases: 6. Germline V gene sequence: CDR1 SQVTM, CDR2 ANQGSEA. This CDR3 spans 15 amino acids.

The rearrangement joins TRBV12-3 or TRBV12-4 to TRBJ2-3; TRBD2 matches at 13 bases. The CDR3 has 16 amino acids. V shed 5 bases, J shed 6 bases, and the junction held 8 bases outside the gene matches. For the CDR3, the DNA is TGTGCCAGCAGTCGTTGGAGGACTAGCGGGAGCGATACGCAGTATTTT. Residues: CASSRWRTSGSDTQYF.

This rearrangement joins TRBV10-3 to TRBJ1-2, with 9 bases fitting TRBD1. Trimming at V came to 2 bases and at J to 4 bases, leaving 11 bases not matched to a gene. From germline, CDR1 is ENHRY and CDR2 SYGVKD. The length of the CDR3 is 17 residues. The CDR3 DNA reads as TGTGCCATCAGTGAGACTACCGGGACAGGGACCACCTATGGCTACACCTTC. It is translated as CAISETTGTGTTYGYTF.

The CDR3 nucleotides read TGCGCCAGCAGCTTGGACGGGCAGGAAGGGACCCAGTACTTC. This gives the protein CASSLDGQEGTQYF. The V call is TRBV5-1, the J call TRBJ2-5; no clear D gene. Per germline, CDR1 SGHRS and CDR2 YFSETQ. The CDR3 runs to 14 residues. Deletions cut 0 bases from V and 7 bases from J, with 13 bases between.

This clonotype has just a few counts. V gene TRBV4-2 combines with J gene TRBJ2-3; TRBD1 might be the D (5 bases). Germline assignment: CDR1 LGHNA and CDR2 YNFKEQ. The V and J ends lost 1 base and 9 bases respectively, with 11 bases between them. The CDR3 length is 13 residues. CDR3 region: CASSQGGTGTQYF. CDR3 bases: TGTGCCAGCAGCCAAGGGGGAACAGGAACGCAGTATTTT.

This sequence joins TRBV7-9 and TRBJ2-1; weak D call: TRBD1 (6 bases). This CDR3 is built from 14 residues. Per germline, CDR1 SEHNR and CDR2 FQNEAQ (reference sequence). V dropped 4 bases and J dropped 7 bases, with 14 bases sitting between them. Written as DNA, the CDR3 is TGTGCCAGCAGCTGGGACACCGAGGAAAATGAGCAGTTCTTC. This translates into CASSWDTEENEQFF.

The sample holds a few counts of this clonotype. This chain joins TRBV4-1 and TRBJ1-4; TRBD1 agrees at 9 bases. Germline V gene data show CDR1 as MGHRA and CDR2 as YSYEKL. There are 13 residues in the CDR3. The V segment lost 4 bases and the J segment 8 bases; nucleotides outside the gene matches: 2. The CDR3: CASSRTGVEKLFF. The CDR3 region has the DNA TGCGCCAGCAGCCGGACAGGGGTAGAAAAACTGTTTTTT.

The chain couples TRBV20-1 to TRBJ2-1; D possibly corresponds to TRBD2 (6 bases). The CDR3 is 17 amino acids. V gave up 3 bases and J gave up 4 bases, with 22 bases separating them. Germline V lookup: CDR1 DFQATT, CDR2 SNEGSKA (reference sequence). The CDR3 protein is CSASGGMGEAYYNEQFF. CDR3 sequence (DNA): TGCAGTGCTAGTGGGGGAATGGGGGAGGCGTATTACAATGAGCAGTTCTTC.

The chain has TRBV10-3 and TRBJ1-5, with a tentative D call TRBD1 (5 bases). V was cut by 3 bases and J by 7 bases, with 10 bases left in between. Germline CDR1 and CDR2: ENHRY and SYGVKD. The CDR3 has 13 amino acids. This CDR3 reads CAISERREQPQHF. DNA of the CDR3: TGTGCCATCAGTGAACGCAGGGAACAGCCCCAGCATTTT.

The V and J genes are TRBV20-1 and TRBJ1-6; maybe TRBD1 (6 bases). The CDR3 extends over 14 amino acids. Germline V lookup: CDR1 DFQATT, CDR2 SNEGSKA (reference sequence). The germline V and J ends were trimmed by 7 bases and 0 bases, with 10 bases remaining between them. DNA of the CDR3: TGCAGTGTTGACAGGAGCTCCTATAATTCACCCCTCCACTTT. Translated: CSVDRSSYNSPLHF.

About this clonotype itself: A much larger clone differs from this one at a single base, so this may be a read error. This chain uses TRBV5-1 with TRBJ2-1; 8 nucleotides line up with TRBD1. The CDR3 runs 16 residues. Germline assignment: CDR1 SGHRS and CDR2 YFSETQ. CDR3 sequence (DNA): TGCGCCAGCAGCTTACAGGGGGGTGGCTTCTACAATGGGCAGTTCTTC. It translates to CASSLQGGGFYNGQFF.

This clonotype was seen a few times. The V and J genes are TRBV12-3 or TRBV12-4 and TRBJ1-2, with D maybe TRBD1 (5 bases). The V end was cut by 1 base, the J end by 5 bases, with 11 bases between. The CDR3 runs 14 residues. DNA of the CDR3: TGTGCCAGCAGTTTAGGGGGCGAGGGGTATGGCTACACCTTC. This translates into CASSLGGEGYGYTF.